This T cell receptor (beta chain) was sequenced in a study of human T cells and chemical hapten exposure. Study results and limitations: Versus controls, significantly more large CDR3 similarity clusters arose from expanded TCRs.

The CDR3 contains 15 residues. J gave up 2 bases and V 4 bases, and 5 bases lay outside the gene matches. From germline, CDR1 is SGDLS and CDR2 YYNGEE. The library attached unique molecular identifiers to individual cDNA molecules. Original processing methods: From roughly 23,000 to 700,000 TCRs were found per sample, with a median of around 100,000. TCRdb reprocessed the RACE reads via MiXCR and lists one record per CDR3 protein. The V and J calls shown here were made by TCRdb, not taken from the authors' results. The sample contains 200,000 to 300,000 distinct CDR3 sequences, 7.5% to 10% of which appear only once. Regarding this clonotype: The antigen is not known.

Time point reported: pre-sensitization, week 0. Regarding treatment: therapeutic diphenylcyclopropenone sensitization with weekly scalp DPC. The clonotype was recovered from a woman aged 40 to 50 with alopecia areata. Some clones in this sample may be carry-over from other donors' samples. Specimen: whole blood, collected in connection with sensitization to the hapten diphenylcyclopropenone (DPC). This chain connects TRBV9 to TRBJ2-1, with 8 bases identical to TRBD2. In nucleotides, the CDR3 is TGTGCCAGCAGCCCCGGGGGGGGCCCCTACAATGAGCAGTTCTTC. Translated, it gives CASSPGGGPYNEQFF. Based on the CDR3 plus reference TRBV9 and TRBJ2-1, the full variable domain is DSGVTQTPKHLITATGQRVTLRCSPRSGDLSVYWYQQSLDQGLQFLIQYYNGEERAKGNILERFSAQQFPDLHSELNLSSLELGDSALYFCASSPGGGPYNEQFFGPGTRLTVL.